Each of the 22 T cell receptor beta chains below was sequenced from the same sample in a study of T cells in Graves' hyperthyroidism and ophthalmopathy. Researchers took RNA transcripts and amplified the TCR beta CDR3 regions from them. The primer set for the first-round RT-PCR of the TCR CDR3 was HTBI. TCRdb reprocessed the multiplex PCR reads via MiXCR and lists one record per CDR3 protein. The sample lists roughly 380,000 distinct CDR3 sequences; roughly an eighth were seen once. Sequencing used blood. The receptor set was obtained from a young woman with Graves' hyperthyroidism.

This clonotype was seen at least ten times. The chain couples TRBV6-1 to TRBJ2-7; 7 bases map to TRBD2. The V gene's germline CDR1 is MNHNS and CDR2 SASEGT. Losses at the gene ends were 6 bases for V and 3 bases for J; bases not matched to a gene: 2. The CDR3 length is 12 residues. The CDR3 DNA reads TGTGCCAGCAGGGGAGGGCACTACGAGCAGTACTTC. It codes for CASRGGHYEQYF.

Comment on this clonotype: Because the CDR3 is missing its conserved closing phenylalanine or tryptophan, this is likely a read error. CDR3 DNA sequence: TGTGCCAGCAGTGGCAACAGGGGTCGCTACGGGCAGTACTCC. This sequence encodes CASSGNRGRYGQYS. The chain links TRBV6-1 to TRBJ2-7; 7 bases line up with TRBD1. Germline V CDR1 and CDR2: MNHNS, SASEGT. The CDR3 spans 14 residues.

The chain combines TRBV4-2 with TRBJ1-5; 9 bases fit TRBD1. The CDR3 runs 16 residues. J gave up 5 bases and V 1 base, and 6 bases lay outside the gene matches. Per germline, CDR1 LGHNA and CDR2 YNFKEQ. CDR3 coding DNA: TGTGCCAGCAGCCAAGGGGACAGGGAGAGCGATCAGCCCCAGCATTTT. Encoded protein: CASSQGDRESDQPQHF.

This clonotype was detected ten times or more. The V gene is TRBV11-2, the J gene TRBJ2-7; 11 positions agree with TRBD2. The germline CDR1 and CDR2 sequences are SGHAT and FQNNGV. V trimming: 5 bases; J trimming: 2 bases; junction bases outside the gene matches: 5. The CDR3 has 15 residues. The CDR3 spells CASSPSSGRAYEQYF. Written as DNA, the CDR3 is TGTGCCAGCAGCCCGAGTAGCGGGAGGGCCTACGAGCAGTACTTC.

This clonotype was seen many times. V and J are TRBV5-1 and TRBJ1-1, with a weak D call TRBD1 (5 bases). CDR1 is SGHRS and CDR2 is YFSETQ in the germline V gene. The V gene lost 0 bases and the J gene lost 2 bases, with 11 bases spanning the gap. There are 15 residues in the CDR3. The CDR3 sequence is CASSLGQGGNTEAFF. CDR3 DNA sequence: TGCGCCAGCAGCTTGGGCCAGGGAGGCAACACTGAAGCTTTCTTT.

This clonotype was recorded at least ten times. The gene calls are TRBV10-3 and TRBJ2-7; the match to TRBD1 covers 10 bases. Germline V lookup: CDR1 ENHRY, CDR2 SYGVKD. Trimming took 6 bases from V and 6 from J; bases not matched to a gene: 5. The CDR3 loop spans 13 amino acids. Written as DNA, the CDR3 is TGTGCCATCAGAAGGGACAGGGGTAGCGAGCAGTACTTC. Protein sequence: CAIRRDRGSEQYF.

This clonotype was seen many times. The chain recombines TRBV7-2 with TRBJ1-2, with D hard to call. The V end lost 3 bases, the J end lost 5 bases, and 10 bases lay between the germline ends. CDR3 length: 13 amino acids. Looked up from germline, CDR1 is SGHTA and CDR2 is FQGNSA. The CDR3 loop reads CASSLSRKYGYTF. CDR3 nucleotides: TGTGCCAGCAGCTTGTCTCGAAAGTATGGCTACACCTTC.

This clonotype showed up many times. The V and J genes are TRBV28 and TRBJ2-1; 8 bases fit TRBD1. Germline V gene data show CDR1 as MDHEN and CDR2 as SYDVKM. The CDR3 has 15 residues. J lost 9 bases, V lost 6 bases, and 13 bases had no gene match. The CDR3 here is CASRTDLDREREQFF. The CDR3 DNA is TGTGCCAGCAGGACAGACCTGGACAGGGAGCGTGAGCAGTTCTTC.

This clonotype was seen at least ten times. The J gene is TRBJ2-3, the V gene TRBV28; 9 bases are shared with TRBD2. J was trimmed by 0 bases and V by 5 bases; bases with no gene match: 3. Germline V gene data show CDR1 as MDHEN and CDR2 as SYDVKM. The CDR3 sequence is 15 residues long. The CDR3 loop reads CASSAGGLSTDTQYF. The CDR3 nucleotides read TGTGCCAGCAGTGCGGGAGGGCTCAGCACAGATACGCAGTATTTT.

Concerning this clonotype: A much larger clone differs from this one at a single base, so this may be a read error. The chain links TRBV28 to TRBJ2-3; 11 nucleotides line up with TRBD2. The V gene's germline CDR1 is MDHEN and CDR2 SYDVKM. V was pared by 6 bases and J by 5 bases, with 4 bases of the junction left unmatched. The CDR3 runs 14 residues. The CDR3 loop is CASRVTSGKDTQYF. CDR3 DNA: TGTGCCAGCAGGGTGACTAGCGGGAAAGATACGCAGTATTTT.

This clonotype was recorded at least ten times. The chain combines TRBV20-1 with TRBJ1-6; D call uncertain. The CDR3 is made up of 14 amino acids. From germline, CDR1 is DFQATT and CDR2 SNEGSKA (reference sequence). The ends were cut back, 6 bases at V and 6 bases at J, with 15 bases in the middle. CDR3 residues: CSAADGEPNSPLHF. CDR3 DNA: TGCAGTGCCGCGGACGGAGAACCTAATTCACCCCTCCACTTT.

Ten or more counts support this clonotype. The chain couples TRBV6-5 to TRBJ2-7, with 8 bases that match TRBD1. The CDR3 totals 15 residues. J was trimmed by 3 bases and V by 2 bases; bases with no gene match: 6. Per germline, CDR1 MNHEY and CDR2 SVGAGI. The CDR3 DNA follows: TGTGCCAGCAGTTACGAGGACAGGGACTTCTACGAGCAGTACTTC. It codes for CASSYEDRDFYEQYF.

This clonotype was seen many times. Written as DNA, the CDR3 is TGTGCCAGCAGCTTAGATAACGGGAACTACGAGCAGTACTTC. Encoded protein: CASSLDNGNYEQYF. J is TRBJ2-7 and V is TRBV7-2; perhaps TRBD2 as D (5 bases). Trimming left V 1 base short and J 3 bases short, with 10 bases between. The CDR3 is 14 amino acids. CDR1 is SGHTA and CDR2 is FQGNSA in the germline V gene.

V and J are TRBV12-3 or TRBV12-4 and TRBJ2-7; 12 nucleotides agree with TRBD2. V shed 5 bases and J 6 bases; nucleotides not matched to a gene: 8. The CDR3 has 15 residues. The CDR3 spells CASSQLAGGVGEQYF. CDR3 bases: TGTGCCAGCAGTCAACTAGCGGGAGGAGTCGGCGAGCAGTACTTC.

This clonotype was seen a handful of times. The V and J genes are TRBV6-2 or TRBV6-3 and TRBJ2-5, with 7 bases aligning to TRBD2. The CDR3 has 14 residues. Germline CDR1 MNHEY, CDR2 SVGEGT. The trim removed 6 bases at V and 5 bases at J, leaving 9 bases unmatched. CDR3 DNA: TGTGCCAGCAGGGAAGGGAGGGATAGCGAGACCCAGTACTTC. Translated: CASREGRDSETQYF.

V is TRBV6-1 and J is TRBJ1-5; D ambiguous. Trimming removed 1 base from V and 11 bases from J, with 12 bases in between. Per the germline V gene, CDR1 is MNHNS and CDR2 is SASEGT. This CDR3 is 13 amino acids long. The CDR3 reads CASSEVGSWAQHF. The DNA for the CDR3 is TGTGCCAGCAGTGAAGTCGGCAGCTGGGCCCAGCATTTT.

The chain carries TRBV28 and TRBJ2-2, with TRBD2 matching over 9 bases. Germline lookup yields CDR1 MDHEN and CDR2 SYDVKM. The CDR3 loop spans 14 amino acids. V dropped 8 bases and J dropped 5; count of bases not matched to a gene: 6. CDR3 nucleotide sequence: TGTGCCAGCGGGCCAGCGGGAGGTACCGGGGAGCTGTTTTTT. Its protein product is CASGPAGGTGELFF.

V gene TRBV30 combines with J gene TRBJ2-7; 9 bases match TRBD1. This CDR3 contains 12 residues. The ends lost 7 bases at V and 1 base at J; junction bases unmatched: 2. Germline V CDR1 and CDR2: GTSNPN, SVGIG (reference sequence). The DNA for the CDR3 is TGTGCCTCAGACAGGGGGTCCTACGAGCAGTACTTC. It yields the protein CASDRGSYEQYF.

This clonotype occurred many times. V gene TRBV12-3 or TRBV12-4 combines with J gene TRBJ2-7; 8 positions match TRBD1. The ends lost 5 bases at V and 6 bases at J; junction bases unmatched: 6. The CDR3 is made up of 13 amino acids. The chain's CDR3 is CASSGRTGTEQYF. For the CDR3, the DNA is TGTGCCAGCAGTGGACGGACAGGGACCGAGCAGTACTTC.

The V gene is TRBV24-1, the J gene TRBJ1-1, with D possibly TRBD1 on 6 matching bases. Looked up from germline, CDR1 is KGHDR and CDR2 is SFDVKD. There are 15 residues in the CDR3. V dropped 2 bases and J dropped 0 bases, with 9 bases sitting between them. The CDR3 loop reads CATSDSGALNTEAFF. DNA for the CDR3: TGTGCCACCAGTGATTCAGGGGCCCTGAACACTGAAGCTTTCTTT.

This clonotype was seen ten or more times. The rearrangement links TRBV10-2 to TRBJ2-3; 11 bases map to TRBD1. This CDR3 spans 15 amino acids. CDR1 and CDR2 (germline): WSHSY, SAAADI. J gave up 4 bases and V 4 bases, and 4 bases lay outside the gene matches. CDR3 nucleotide sequence: TGCGCCAGCAGTGCAAGGACAGGGGGCTCAGATACGCAGTATTTT. Translating gives CASSARTGGSDTQYF.

This clonotype has a handful of counts. The CDR3 here is CASSLGVGEAFF. The CDR3 DNA reads as TGTGCCAGCAGCTTAGGGGTTGGTGAAGCTTTCTTT. V and J are TRBV11-2 and TRBJ1-1; unclear D gene. The CDR3 totals 12 residues. V gave up 1 base and J gave up 7 bases, with 7 bases separating them. The V gene's germline CDR1 is SGHAT and CDR2 FQNNGV.